This T cell receptor (beta chain) was profiled in a study of T cells in women clearing cervical HPV infection. About the research overall: Case blood was drawn when the lesion was first found; control blood after infection became undetectable.

Findings of the study overall: Each sample's T-cell count was unknown, possibly confounding richness.

The CDR3 covers 17 residues. CDR1 ENHRY and CDR2 SYGVKD come from the germline V gene. With V trimmed by 6 bases and J by 9 bases, 15 bases remained unmatched. Concerning this clone itself: Its antigen is unknown. The read ends 3 residues before the CDR3 terminus; that terminus is restored from the germline J gene.

Sequencing was performed with immunoSEQ multiplex PCR; in TCRdb, only in-frame clones are kept and a portion is missing. The listing contains about 41,000 clones. The sequenced sample consisted of blood buffy coat. The TCR comes from a woman aged 18-70 years with a cervical HPV16 infection that either progressed to CIN3+ or cleared (not recorded which). V and J are TRBV10-3 and TRBJ1-6; 9 positions agree with TRBD1. The CDR3 sequence is CAIRRAGQGVESSPLHF. Incomplete CDR3 DNA: TGTGCCATCAGGCGAGCGGGACAGGGAGTCGAGAGTTCACCC.